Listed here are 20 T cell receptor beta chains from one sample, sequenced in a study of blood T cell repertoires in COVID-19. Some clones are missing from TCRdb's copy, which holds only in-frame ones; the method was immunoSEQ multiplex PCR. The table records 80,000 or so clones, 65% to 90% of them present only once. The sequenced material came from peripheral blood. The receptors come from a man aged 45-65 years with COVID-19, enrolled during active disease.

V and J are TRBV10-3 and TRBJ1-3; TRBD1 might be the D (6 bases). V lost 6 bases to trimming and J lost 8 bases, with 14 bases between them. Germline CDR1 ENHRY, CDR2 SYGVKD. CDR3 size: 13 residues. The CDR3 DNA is TGTGCCATCAGCCCCGGACAGTCGGACACCATATATTTT. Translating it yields CAISPGQSDTIYF.

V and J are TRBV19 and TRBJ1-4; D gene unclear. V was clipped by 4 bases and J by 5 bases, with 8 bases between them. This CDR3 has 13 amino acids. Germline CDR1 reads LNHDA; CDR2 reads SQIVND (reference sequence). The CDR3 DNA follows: TGTGCCAGTAGTAACGGACTAAATGAAAAACTGTTTTTT. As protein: CASSNGLNEKLFF. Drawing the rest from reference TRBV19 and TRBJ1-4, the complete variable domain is DGGITQSPKYLFRKEGQNVTLSCEQNLNHDAMYWYRQDPGQGLRLIYYSQIVNDFQKGDIAEGYSVSREKKESFPLTVTSAQKNPTAFYLCASSNGLNEKLFFGSGTQLSVL.

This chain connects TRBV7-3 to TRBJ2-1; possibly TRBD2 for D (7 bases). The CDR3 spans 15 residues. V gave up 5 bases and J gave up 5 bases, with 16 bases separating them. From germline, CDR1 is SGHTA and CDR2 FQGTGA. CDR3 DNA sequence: TGTGCCAGCAGCCTGGGGGCTAGCGGACACAATGAGCAGTTCTTC. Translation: CASSLGASGHNEQFF. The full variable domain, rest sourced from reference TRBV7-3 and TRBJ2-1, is GAGVSQTPSNKVTEKGKYVELRCDPISGHTALYWYRQSLGQGPEFLIYFQGTGAADDSGLPNDRFFAVRPEGSVSTLKIQRTERGDSAVYLCASSLGASGHNEQFFGPGTRLTVL.

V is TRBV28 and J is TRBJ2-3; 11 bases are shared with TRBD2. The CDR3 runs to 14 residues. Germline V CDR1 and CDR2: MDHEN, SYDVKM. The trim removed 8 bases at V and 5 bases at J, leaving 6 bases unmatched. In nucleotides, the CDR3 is TGTGCCAGCCAAACTAGCGGGAGTCGAGATACGCAGTATTTT. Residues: CASQTSGSRDTQYF.

CDR3 nucleotide sequence: TGTGCCAGCAGCTTAGCGGGGGTCACTGAAGCTTTCTTT. Translated: CASSLAGVTEAFF. The chain recombines TRBV5-6 with TRBJ1-1, with D possibly matching TRBD1 (5 bases). The CDR3 has 13 amino acids. In germline, CDR1 is SGHDT, CDR2 YYEEEE. V gave up 2 bases and J gave up 4 bases, with 9 bases separating them. Full variable domain (missing parts from reference TRBV5-6 and TRBJ1-1): DAGVTQSPTHLIKTRGQQVTLRCSPKSGHDTVSWYQQALGQGPQFIFQYYEEEERQRGNFPDRFSGHQFPNYSSELNVNALLLGDSALYLCASSLAGVTEAFFGQGTRLTVV.

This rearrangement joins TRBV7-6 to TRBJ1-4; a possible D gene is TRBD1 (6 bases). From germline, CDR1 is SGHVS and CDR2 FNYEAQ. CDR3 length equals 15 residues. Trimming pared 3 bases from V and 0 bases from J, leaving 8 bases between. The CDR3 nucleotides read TGTGCCAGCAGCTTGACAGGAGCAACTAATGAAAAACTGTTTTTT. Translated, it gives CASSLTGATNEKLFF. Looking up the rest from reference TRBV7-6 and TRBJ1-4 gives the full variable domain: GAGVSQSPRYKVTKRGQDVALRCDPISGHVSLYWYRQALGQGPEFLTYFNYEAQQDKSGLPNDRFSAERPEGSISTLTIQRTEQRDSAMYRCASSLTGATNEKLFFGSGTQLSVL.

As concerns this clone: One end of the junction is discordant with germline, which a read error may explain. This chain's CDR3 is CASSLAGVRNEQFF. In nucleotides, the CDR3 is TGTGCCAGCAGCCTAGCGGGAGTAAGGAATGAGCAGTTCTTC. The V call is TRBV7-2, the J call TRBJ2-1; 10 bases map to TRBD2. This CDR3 contains 14 residues. Germline V gene data show CDR1 as SGHTA and CDR2 as FQGNSA.

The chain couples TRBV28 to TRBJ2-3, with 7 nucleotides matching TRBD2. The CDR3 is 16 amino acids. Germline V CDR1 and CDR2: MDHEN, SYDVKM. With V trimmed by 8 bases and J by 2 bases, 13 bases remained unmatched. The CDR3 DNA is TGTGCCAGCTCCCCCAGCGCGGGAGCCCACACAGATACGCAGTATTTT. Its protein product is CASSPSAGAHTDTQYF.

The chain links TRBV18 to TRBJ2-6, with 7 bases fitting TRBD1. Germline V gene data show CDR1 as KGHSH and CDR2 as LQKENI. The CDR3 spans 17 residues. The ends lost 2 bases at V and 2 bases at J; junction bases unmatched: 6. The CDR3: CASSPRQGTTGANVLTF. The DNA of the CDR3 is TGTGCCAGCTCACCAAGACAGGGTACTACTGGGGCCAACGTCCTGACTTTC. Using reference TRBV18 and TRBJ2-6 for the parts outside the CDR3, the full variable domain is NAGVMQNPRHLVRRRGQEARLRCSPMKGHSHVYWYRQLPEEGLKFMVYLQKENIIDESGMPKERFSAEFPKEGPSILRIQQVVRGDSAAYFCASSPRQGTTGANVLTFGAGSRLTVL.

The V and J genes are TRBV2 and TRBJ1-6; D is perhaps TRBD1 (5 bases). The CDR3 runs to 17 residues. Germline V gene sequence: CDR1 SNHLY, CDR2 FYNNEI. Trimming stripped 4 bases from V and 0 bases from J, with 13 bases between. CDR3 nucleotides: TGTGCCAGCAGTGTCACCACAGGAAGCTCCTATAATTCACCCCTCCACTTT. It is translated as CASSVTTGSSYNSPLHF.

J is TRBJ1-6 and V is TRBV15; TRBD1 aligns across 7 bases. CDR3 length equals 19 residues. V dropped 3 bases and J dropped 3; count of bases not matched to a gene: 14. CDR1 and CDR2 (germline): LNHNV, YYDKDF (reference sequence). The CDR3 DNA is TGTGCCACCAGCAGGGACAGGAACCTTGGAAGCGACTATAATTCACCCCTCCACTTT. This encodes CATSRDRNLGSDYNSPLHF.

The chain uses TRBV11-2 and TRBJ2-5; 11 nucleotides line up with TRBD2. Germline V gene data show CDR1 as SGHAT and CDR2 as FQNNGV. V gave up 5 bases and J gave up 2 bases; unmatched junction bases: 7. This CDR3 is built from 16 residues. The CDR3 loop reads CASSPGLAVIQETQYF. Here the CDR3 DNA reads TGTGCCAGCAGCCCGGGACTAGCGGTGATTCAAGAGACCCAGTACTTC.

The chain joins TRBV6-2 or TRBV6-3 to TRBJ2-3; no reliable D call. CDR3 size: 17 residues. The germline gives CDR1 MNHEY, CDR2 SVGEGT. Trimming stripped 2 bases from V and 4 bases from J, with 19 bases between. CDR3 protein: CASSYRDPASFADTQYF. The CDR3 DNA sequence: TGTGCCAGCAGTTACCGCGACCCGGCTAGTTTTGCAGATACGCAGTATTTT.

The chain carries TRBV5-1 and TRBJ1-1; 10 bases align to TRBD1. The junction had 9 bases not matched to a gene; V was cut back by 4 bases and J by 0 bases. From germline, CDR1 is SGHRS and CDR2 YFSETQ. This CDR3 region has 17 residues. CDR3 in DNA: TGCGCCAGCAGCCTGCCAAGCGACAGGGGGCTGAACACTGAAGCTTTCTTT. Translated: CASSLPSDRGLNTEAFF.

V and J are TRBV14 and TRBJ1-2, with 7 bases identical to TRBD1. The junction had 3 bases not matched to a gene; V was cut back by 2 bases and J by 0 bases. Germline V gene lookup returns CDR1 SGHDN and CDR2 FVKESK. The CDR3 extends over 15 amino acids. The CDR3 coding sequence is TGTGCCAGCAGCCAAACAGGGGCTCCTAACTATGGCTACACCTTC. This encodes CASSQTGAPNYGYTF.

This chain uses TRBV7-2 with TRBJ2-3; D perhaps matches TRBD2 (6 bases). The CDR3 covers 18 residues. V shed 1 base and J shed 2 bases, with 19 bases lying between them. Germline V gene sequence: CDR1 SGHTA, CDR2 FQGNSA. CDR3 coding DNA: TGTGCCAGCAGCTTAGGGGCCCCCGGGGGTGGAGCCACAGATACGCAGTATTTT. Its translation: CASSLGAPGGGATDTQYF.

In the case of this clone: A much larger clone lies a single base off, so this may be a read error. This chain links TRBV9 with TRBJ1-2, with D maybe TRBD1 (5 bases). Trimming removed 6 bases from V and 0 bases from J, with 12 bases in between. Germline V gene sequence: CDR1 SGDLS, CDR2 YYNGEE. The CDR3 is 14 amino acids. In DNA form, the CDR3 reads TGTGCCAGCAACAAACAGGTGTCTAACTATGGCTACACCTTC. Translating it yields CASNKQVSNYGYTF.

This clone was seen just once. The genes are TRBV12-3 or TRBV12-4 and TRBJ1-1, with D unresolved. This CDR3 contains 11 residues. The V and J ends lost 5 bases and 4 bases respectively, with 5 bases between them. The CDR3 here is CASSRVTEAFF. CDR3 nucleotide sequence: TGTGCCAGCAGTCGGGTCACTGAAGCTTTCTTT.

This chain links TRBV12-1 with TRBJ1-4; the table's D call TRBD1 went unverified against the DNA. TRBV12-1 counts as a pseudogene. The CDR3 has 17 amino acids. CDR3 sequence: CASSPGDQTGEKEKLFF. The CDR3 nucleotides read TGTGCCAGCAGCCCGGGAGACCAGACAGGGGAAAAAGAAAAACTGTTTTTT.

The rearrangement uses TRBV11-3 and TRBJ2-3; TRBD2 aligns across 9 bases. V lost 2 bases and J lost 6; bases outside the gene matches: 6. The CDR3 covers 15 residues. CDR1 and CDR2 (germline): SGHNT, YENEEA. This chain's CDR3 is CASSLIAGAADTQYF. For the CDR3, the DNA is TGTGCCAGCAGCTTAATAGCGGGAGCGGCCGATACGCAGTATTTT.